This T cell receptor beta chain was retrieved from a study of control samples from healthy donors and cancer patients. Data came from immunoSEQ multiplex PCR; TCRdb stores just in-frame clones and leaves some out. The sample yields fewer than 60,000 clones, approximately 95% seen once. The CDR3 totals 17 residues. Looked up from germline, CDR1 is MNHNY and CDR2 is SVGAGI (reference sequence). Unmatched junction bases numbered 9, after V lost 5 bases and J lost 6 bases. Sequenced: blood. V is TRBV6-6 and J is TRBJ2-1; TRBD2 aligns across 14 bases. The origin of this receptor is a young man in good health. The CDR3 region is CASSRYGTSGRGNEQFF. The DNA for the CDR3 is TGTGCCAGCAGTCGATACGGGACTAGCGGGAGAGGCAATGAGCAGTTCTTC.